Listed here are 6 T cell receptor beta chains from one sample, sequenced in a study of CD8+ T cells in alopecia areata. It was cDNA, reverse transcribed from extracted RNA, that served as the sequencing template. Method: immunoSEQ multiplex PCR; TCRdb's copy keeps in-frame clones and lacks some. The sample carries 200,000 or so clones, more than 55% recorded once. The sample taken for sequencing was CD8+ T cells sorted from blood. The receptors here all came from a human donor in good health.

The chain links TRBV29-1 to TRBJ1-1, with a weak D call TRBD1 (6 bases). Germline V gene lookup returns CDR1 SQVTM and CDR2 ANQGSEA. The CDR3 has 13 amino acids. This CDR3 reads CSIPGQMNTEAFF. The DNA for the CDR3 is TGCAGTATCCCGGGACAAATGAACACTGAAGCTTTCTTT.

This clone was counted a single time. Here the CDR3 DNA reads TGTGCCAGCAGTTTACGGGGCACCGAGACGCAGTATTTT. Residues: CASSLRGTETQYF. The chain couples TRBV6-5 to TRBJ2-3; D may correspond to TRBD1 or TRBD2 (5 bases each). CDR1 is MNHEY, CDR2 SVGAGI, per germline. Trimming took off 4 bases at V and 9 bases at J, with 14 bases between the two ends. There are 13 residues in the CDR3.

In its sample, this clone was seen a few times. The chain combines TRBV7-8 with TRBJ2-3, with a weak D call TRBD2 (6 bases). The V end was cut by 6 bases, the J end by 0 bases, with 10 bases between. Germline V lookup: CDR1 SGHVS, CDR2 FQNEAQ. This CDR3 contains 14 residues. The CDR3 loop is CASRWEVSTDTQYF. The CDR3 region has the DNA TGTGCCAGCAGATGGGAGGTTAGCACAGATACGCAGTATTTT.

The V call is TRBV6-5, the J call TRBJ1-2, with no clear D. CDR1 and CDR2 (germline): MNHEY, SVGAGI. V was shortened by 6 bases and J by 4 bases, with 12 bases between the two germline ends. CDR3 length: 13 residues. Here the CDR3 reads CASSPGEVYGYTF. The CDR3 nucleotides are TGTGCCAGCAGCCCGGGAGAGGTCTATGGCTACACCTTC.

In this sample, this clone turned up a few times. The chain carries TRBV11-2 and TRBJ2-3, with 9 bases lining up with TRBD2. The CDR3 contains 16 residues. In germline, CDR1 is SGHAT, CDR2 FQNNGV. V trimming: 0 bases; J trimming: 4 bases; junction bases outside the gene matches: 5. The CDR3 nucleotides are TGTGCCAGCAGCTTAGATTCTAGCGGGGTGGCAGATACGCAGTATTTT. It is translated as CASSLDSSGVADTQYF.

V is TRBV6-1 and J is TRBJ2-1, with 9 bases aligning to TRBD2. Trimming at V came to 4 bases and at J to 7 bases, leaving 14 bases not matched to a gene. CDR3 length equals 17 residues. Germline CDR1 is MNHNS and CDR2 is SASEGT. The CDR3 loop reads CASSAHPGTSRKNEQFF. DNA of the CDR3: TGTGCCAGCAGTGCCCATCCCGGGACTAGCCGCAAGAATGAGCAGTTCTTC.